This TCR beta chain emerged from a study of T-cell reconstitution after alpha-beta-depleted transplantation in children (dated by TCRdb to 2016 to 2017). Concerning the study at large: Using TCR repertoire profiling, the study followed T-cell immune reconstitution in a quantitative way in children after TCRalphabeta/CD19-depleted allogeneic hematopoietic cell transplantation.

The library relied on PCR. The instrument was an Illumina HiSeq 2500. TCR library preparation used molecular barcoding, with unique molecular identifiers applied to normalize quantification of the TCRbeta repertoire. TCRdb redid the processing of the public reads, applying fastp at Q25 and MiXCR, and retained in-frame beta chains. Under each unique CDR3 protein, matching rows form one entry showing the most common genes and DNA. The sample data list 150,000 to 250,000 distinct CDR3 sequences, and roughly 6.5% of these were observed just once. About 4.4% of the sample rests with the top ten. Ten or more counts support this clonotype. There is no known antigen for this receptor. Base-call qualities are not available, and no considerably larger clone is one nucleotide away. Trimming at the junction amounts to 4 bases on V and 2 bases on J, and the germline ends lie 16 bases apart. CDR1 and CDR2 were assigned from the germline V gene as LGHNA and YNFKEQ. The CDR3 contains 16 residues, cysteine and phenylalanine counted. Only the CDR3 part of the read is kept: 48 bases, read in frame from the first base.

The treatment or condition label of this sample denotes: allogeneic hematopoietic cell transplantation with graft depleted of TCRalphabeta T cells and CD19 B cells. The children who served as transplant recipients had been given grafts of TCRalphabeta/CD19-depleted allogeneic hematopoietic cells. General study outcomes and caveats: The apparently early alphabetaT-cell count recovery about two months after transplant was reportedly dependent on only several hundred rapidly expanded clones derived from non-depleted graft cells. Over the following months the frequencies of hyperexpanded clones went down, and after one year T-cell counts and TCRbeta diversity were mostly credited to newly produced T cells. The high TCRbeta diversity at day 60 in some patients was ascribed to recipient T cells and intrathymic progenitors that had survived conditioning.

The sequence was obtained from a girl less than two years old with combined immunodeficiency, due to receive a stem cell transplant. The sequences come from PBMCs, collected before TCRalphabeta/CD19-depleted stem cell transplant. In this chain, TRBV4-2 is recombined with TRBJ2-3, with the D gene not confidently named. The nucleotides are TGTGCCAGCAGCCCCGCGGCCCAGCTTAACACAGATACGCAGTATTTT. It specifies CASSPAAQLNTDTQYF.